Each of the 18 T cell receptor beta chains below was sequenced from the same sample in a study of molecular identifiers for immune sequencing clone quantification. TCRdb re-analysed the PCR reads in MiXCR, keeping a single row per CDR3 protein. Among about 630,000 distinct CDR3 sequences listed, over 25% were seen once. Specimen: naive CD8+ T cells from blood, with Jurkat cell RNA spiked in. Subset of the sample: FACS-sorted CD8+CD4-CCR7+CD45RA+ naive T cells. Receptor source: a human donor in good health. Some libraries in this study had Jurkat cell RNA spiked in.

The gene calls are TRBV6-2 or TRBV6-3 and TRBJ2-3; D is unresolved. The length of the CDR3 is 16 residues. Germline V gene sequence: CDR1 MNHEY, CDR2 SVGEGT. V was trimmed by 5 bases and J by 4 bases, leaving 19 bases between them. The CDR3 here is CASSPVFRVGADTQYF. CDR3 in DNA: TGTGCCAGCAGTCCCGTATTTAGGGTCGGCGCAGATACGCAGTATTTT.

This clonotype turned up a few times. The rearrangement uses TRBV19 and TRBJ2-1; 7 positions agree with TRBD1. J gave up 7 bases and V 5 bases, and 14 bases lay outside the gene matches. The CDR3 has 16 residues. Germline V gene lookup returns CDR1 LNHDA and CDR2 SQIVND (reference sequence). CDR3 DNA sequence: TGTGCCAGTAGTCCGGGGACAGTTCTCTTTGTGAATGAGCAGTTCTTC. This gives the protein CASSPGTVLFVNEQFF. The complete variable domain, with remaining parts taken from reference TRBV19 and TRBJ2-1, reads DGGITQSPKYLFRKEGQNVTLSCEQNLNHDAMYWYRQDPGQGLRLIYYSQIVNDFQKGDIAEGYSVSREKKESFPLTVTSAQKNPTAFYLCASSPGTVLFVNEQFFGPGTRLTVL.

V usage is TRBV27 and J usage is TRBJ2-7; D remains ambiguous. Trimming took 6 bases from V and 9 from J, leaving 18 bases between them. Germline V gene sequence: CDR1 MNHEY, CDR2 SMNVEV (reference sequence). The CDR3 spans 13 residues. CDR3 sequence reads: CASRLQVLHGQYF. The CDR3 DNA is TGTGCCAGCAGACTCCAGGTATTGCACGGGCAGTACTTC.

V gene TRBV5-4 combines with J gene TRBJ1-1, with D maybe TRBD1 (5 bases). Trimming removed 0 bases at V and 5 bases at J, with 14 bases between. Germline V lookup: CDR1 SGHNT, CDR2 YYREEE (reference sequence). The CDR3 has 15 amino acids. The CDR3 nucleotides are TGTGCCAGCAGCTTGGGAGTGGGGGAGAGGACTGAAGCTTTCTTT. Amino acid sequence: CASSLGVGERTEAFF.

The table lists this clonotype with many counts. V gene TRBV20-1 combines with J gene TRBJ2-3, with 7 bases identical to TRBD2. The CDR3 length is 18 residues. The V and J ends lost 0 bases and 0 bases, in that order; junction bases with no gene match: 12. The germline gives CDR1 DFQATT, CDR2 SNEGSKA (reference sequence). CDR3 nucleotides: TGCAGTGCTAGAGATCTCACCAGCGGGGCTCTTAGCACAGATACGCAGTATTTT. Its translation: CSARDLTSGALSTDTQYF.

This clonotype appeared a few times. This chain uses TRBV7-9 with TRBJ2-3, with D uncertain. Germline V gene lookup returns CDR1 SEHNR and CDR2 FQNEAQ (reference sequence). The CDR3 totals 15 residues. V was clipped by 5 bases and J by 5 bases, with 17 bases between them. CDR3 DNA: TGTGCCAGCAGCAAAGGAAGGAACTCCGGAGATACGCAGTATTTT. Its translation: CASSKGRNSGDTQYF.

The chain employs TRBV19 and TRBJ2-5; no clear D. The CDR3 sequence is 15 residues long. Per the germline V gene, CDR1 is LNHDA and CDR2 is SQIVND (reference sequence). The ends were cut back, 0 bases at V and 5 bases at J, with 13 bases in the middle. CDR3 in amino acids: CASSIDRPGYETQYF. In nucleotides, the CDR3 is TGTGCCAGTAGTATAGATCGTCCGGGCTACGAGACCCAGTACTTC.

J is TRBJ2-3 and V is TRBV19, with D unclear. From germline, CDR1 is LNHDA and CDR2 SQIVND (reference sequence). The CDR3 is made up of 13 amino acids. V was pared by 0 bases and J by 2 bases, with 3 bases between. CDR3 bases: TGTGCCAGTAGTATAGAGGACACAGATACGCAGTATTTT. Protein sequence: CASSIEDTDTQYF.

The V gene is TRBV12-3 or TRBV12-4, the J gene TRBJ2-1; 7 bases match TRBD2. CDR3 length: 15 amino acids. With 3 bases clipped from V and 4 bases from J, the junction kept 6 bases outside the gene matches. CDR3: CASSFSGLPYNEQFF. The CDR3 nucleotides read TGTGCCAGCAGTTTCTCGGGACTACCTTACAATGAGCAGTTCTTC.

The chain couples TRBV19 to TRBJ1-1, with a possible D match to TRBD1 (6 bases). Germline-derived CDR1 and CDR2 are LNHDA and SQIVND (reference sequence). CDR3 length: 14 amino acids. V dropped 3 bases and J dropped 8 bases, with 16 bases sitting between them. The CDR3 here is CASSINGGHMEAFF. CDR3 bases: TGTGCCAGTAGTATCAATGGGGGCCATATGGAAGCTTTCTTT.

The V gene is TRBV25-1, the J gene TRBJ2-3; D might be TRBD2 (5 bases). V dropped 5 bases and J dropped 2 bases, with 11 bases sitting between them. Germline loops: CDR1 MGHDK, CDR2 SYGVNS. This CDR3 region has 14 residues. The CDR3 is CASSSVTTTDTQYF. DNA of the CDR3: TGTGCCAGCAGTTCCGTGACTACCACAGATACGCAGTATTTT.

Many counts were recorded for this clonotype. V is TRBV7-8 and J is TRBJ1-2; the D gene is possibly TRBD1 (5 bases). Per germline, CDR1 SGHVS and CDR2 FQNEAQ. V lost 3 bases and J 2 bases, leaving 7 bases between the germline ends. CDR3 length: 13 residues. The CDR3 here is CASSFAGNYGYTF. For the CDR3, the DNA is TGTGCCAGCAGCTTCGCAGGGAACTATGGCTACACCTTC.

This clonotype was seen more than once but under ten times. DNA of the CDR3: TGTGCCAGCAGTTACCCATCAACGCTCGAAGTTGGGTATGAGCAGTTCTTC. Translating gives CASSYPSTLEVGYEQFF. V is TRBV6-2 or TRBV6-3 and J is TRBJ2-1; no clear D gene. The germline CDR1 and CDR2 sequences are MNHEY and SVGEGT. This CDR3 comprises 17 residues. V lost 2 bases and J lost 8, with 22 bases in between.

In the case of this clonotype: This may stem from a read error, because a much larger clone lies one nucleotide away. V gene TRBV2 combines with J gene TRBJ2-7; D remains unclear. Germline V gives CDR1 SNHLY, CDR2 FYNNEI. The CDR3 loop spans 11 amino acids. Written as DNA, the CDR3 is TGTGCCAGCAGTGAAGTAAACGAGCTGTACTTC. Amino acid sequence: CASSEVNELYF.

This clonotype was seen repeatedly, ten times or more. V gene TRBV7-9 combines with J gene TRBJ1-3, with unresolved D. CDR1 is SEHNR and CDR2 is FQNEAQ in the germline V gene (reference sequence). The ends were cut back, 5 bases at V and 0 bases at J, with 17 bases in the middle. CDR3 length equals 17 residues. CDR3 residues: CASSTTLTTRSGNTIYF. DNA of the CDR3: TGTGCCAGCAGCACGACCCTGACAACCCGCTCTGGAAACACCATATATTTT.

The V and J genes are TRBV7-3 and TRBJ2-1; D gene unclear. The V gene lost 2 bases and the J gene lost 2 bases, with 10 bases spanning the gap. The CDR3 has 15 residues. Germline V gives CDR1 SGHTA, CDR2 FQGTGA. The CDR3 DNA follows: TGTGCCAGCAGCTTAGTTGTGACTGCCTACAATGAGCAGTTCTTC. It is translated as CASSLVVTAYNEQFF.

This clonotype was seen more than once but under ten times. The chain couples TRBV27 to TRBJ2-7, with unresolved D. Trimming shortened V by 6 bases and J by 0 bases, and 18 bases separated the two germline ends. CDR1 MNHEY and CDR2 SMNVEV come from the germline V gene (reference sequence). This CDR3 is 16 amino acids long. Here the CDR3 reads CASRPSWGMPSYEQYF. DNA for the CDR3: TGTGCCAGCAGACCGTCATGGGGTATGCCCTCCTACGAGCAGTACTTC.

There are many counts of this clonotype. V is TRBV28 and J is TRBJ2-7; tentative D call: TRBD2 (5 bases). Germline V gene data show CDR1 as MDHEN and CDR2 as SYDVKM. V was clipped by 2 bases and J by 0 bases, with 14 bases between them. This CDR3 spans 16 amino acids. The CDR3: CASSLKTGRSSYEQYF. CDR3 in DNA: TGTGCCAGCAGTTTAAAGACGGGAAGAAGCTCCTACGAGCAGTACTTC.